The 24 T cell receptor beta chains below all came from one sample that was sequenced in a study of blood T cell repertoires in COVID-19. Data came from immunoSEQ multiplex PCR; TCRdb stores just in-frame clones and leaves some out. The sample has fewer than 200,000 clones, roughly 87% seen once. What was sequenced was peripheral blood. These receptors originate from a man aged 18 to 29 who had recovered from COVID-19.

CDR3 sequence (DNA): TGTGCCAGCAGGTCCGGGACAGGGAGAGGGCTAGCCGGAGAGACCCAGTACTTC. It encodes CASRSGTGRGLAGETQYF. This chain joins TRBV28 and TRBJ2-5; TRBD1 matches 9 bases. Germline CDR1 MDHEN, CDR2 SYDVKM. Trimming cost V 6 bases and J 4 bases; bases outside gene matches: 18. This CDR3 comprises 18 residues.

V is TRBV15 and J is TRBJ1-1; tentatively, D is TRBD1 (5 bases). The CDR3 runs 19 residues. Trimming shortened V by 0 bases and J by 1 base, and 21 bases separated the two germline ends. Germline lookup yields CDR1 LNHNV and CDR2 YYDKDF (reference sequence). For the CDR3, the DNA is TGTGCCACCAGCAGAGATGGTGTAGGGGCAGGGCGAAGGAACACTGAAGCTTTCTTT. Translating gives CATSRDGVGAGRRNTEAFF.

The chain is built from TRBV5-1 and TRBJ1-6; TRBD1 aligns across 8 bases. Germline lookup yields CDR1 SGHRS and CDR2 YFSETQ. Trimming at V came to 5 bases and at J to 6 bases, leaving 1 base not matched to a gene. CDR3 length: 13 residues. Here the CDR3 reads CASRQGGNSPLHF. The CDR3 DNA reads as TGCGCCAGCAGACAGGGGGGTAATTCACCCCTCCACTTT.

The genes are TRBV24-1 and TRBJ2-2, with TRBD1 identical over 7 bases. This CDR3 has 17 amino acids. V shed 3 bases, J shed 1 base, and the junction held 7 bases outside the gene matches. From germline, CDR1 is KGHDR and CDR2 SFDVKD. CDR3 region: CATSDGRTGLNTGELFF. In DNA, the CDR3 is TGTGCCACCAGTGATGGAAGGACAGGCTTGAACACCGGGGAGCTGTTTTTT.

The CDR3 loop reads CASKSSGNTIYF. The CDR3 DNA reads as TGTGCCAGCAAGAGCTCTGGAAACACCATATATTTT. The chain couples TRBV27 to TRBJ1-3; D remains unclear. The length of the CDR3 is 12 residues. Germline CDR1 and CDR2: MNHEY and SMNVEV (reference sequence). The germline V and J ends were trimmed by 7 bases and 0 bases, with 4 bases remaining between them.

V and J are TRBV5-6 and TRBJ2-2, with D perhaps matching TRBD1 (8 bases). CDR1 and CDR2 from the germline V gene are SGHDT and YYEEEE. The CDR3 is made up of 16 amino acids. V was trimmed by 5 bases and J by 3 bases, leaving 17 bases between them. In DNA, the CDR3 is TGTGCCAGCAGGGTGACAGGGGAGGGAGACACCGGGGAGCTGTTTTTT. This codes for CASRVTGEGDTGELFF.

The gene calls are TRBV6-6 and TRBJ2-7; TRBD2 matches 11 bases. Per the germline V gene, CDR1 is MNHNY and CDR2 is SVGAGI (reference sequence). This CDR3 has 14 amino acids. Trimming removed 7 bases from V and 4 bases from J; junction bases left unmatched: 6. This chain's CDR3 is CASTHTSGSYEQYF. CDR3 DNA sequence: TGTGCCAGCACCCATACTAGCGGGAGTTACGAGCAGTACTTC.

The chain couples TRBV29-1 to TRBJ2-3; D is ambiguous. Per the germline V gene, CDR1 is SQVTM and CDR2 is ANQGSEA. CDR3 length: 12 amino acids. The ends were cut back, 5 bases at V and 4 bases at J, with 10 bases in the middle. The DNA of the CDR3 is TGCAGCGTTCTCTCAGAAGCAGATACGCAGTATTTT. Translating gives CSVLSEADTQYF.

This chain links TRBV3-1 (or the pseudogene TRBV3-2) with TRBJ1-2; D is perhaps TRBD1 (6 bases). This CDR3 is 17 amino acids long. Trimming shortened V by 4 bases and J by 6 bases, and 24 bases separated the two germline ends. The germline V gene encodes CDR1 LGHDT and CDR2 YNNKEL (reference sequence). Here the CDR3 DNA reads TGTGCCAGCAGCCGAAGGGGGGGGAAGGGGCAAAAGGATGGCTACACCTTC. It yields the protein CASSRRGGKGQKDGYTF.

The V and J genes are TRBV19 and TRBJ2-1, with TRBD2 identical over 9 bases. There are 15 residues in the CDR3. Germline assignment: CDR1 LNHDA and CDR2 SQIVND (reference sequence). Trimming removed 6 bases from V and 4 bases from J; junction bases left unmatched: 7. Written as DNA, the CDR3 is TGTGCCAGTAGCGATCTAGCGGGAATATACAATGAGCAGTTCTTC. Protein: CASSDLAGIYNEQFF. Together with reference TRBV19 and TRBJ2-1, the CDR3 gives the full variable domain: DGGITQSPKYLFRKEGQNVTLSCEQNLNHDAMYWYRQDPGQGLRLIYYSQIVNDFQKGDIAEGYSVSREKKESFPLTVTSAQKNPTAFYLCASSDLAGIYNEQFFGPGTRLTVL.

V gene TRBV10-3 combines with J gene TRBJ2-3; the D gene is possibly TRBD2 (5 bases). CDR1 and CDR2 (germline): ENHRY, SYGVKD. V was pared by 2 bases and J by 6 bases, with 6 bases between. The CDR3 has 12 amino acids. The CDR3 coding sequence is TGTGCCATCAGTGAGATAGCGGATACGCAGTATTTT. It translates to CAISEIADTQYF.

The rearrangement joins TRBV7-9 to TRBJ1-2; no definite D call. Germline loops: CDR1 SEHNR, CDR2 FQNEAQ (reference sequence). The CDR3 consists of 16 residues. V lost 2 bases and J lost 7, with 20 bases in between. The CDR3 loop is CASSLNPLVRRIGYTF. The CDR3 DNA sequence: TGTGCCAGCAGCTTAAACCCCCTTGTACGGCGGATTGGCTACACCTTC.

The J gene is TRBJ2-5, the V gene TRBV11-2; 9 bases align to TRBD2. The junction had 6 bases not matched to a gene; V was cut back by 5 bases and J by 5 bases. Germline CDR1 SGHAT, CDR2 FQNNGV. CDR3 length: 14 residues. The CDR3 loop reads CASSPSSGTETQYF. CDR3 nucleotide sequence: TGTGCCAGCAGCCCTTCTAGCGGGACCGAGACCCAGTACTTC.

The chain joins TRBV6-5 to TRBJ1-2; no clear D gene. Germline V gene sequence: CDR1 MNHEY, CDR2 SVGAGI. The CDR3 has 15 amino acids. Trimming took off 2 bases at V and 3 bases at J, with 13 bases between the two ends. The CDR3 nucleotides read TGTGCCAGCAGTTACCCGAGTCAGGCAGACTATGGCTACACCTTC. Translation gives CASSYPSQADYGYTF.

The CDR3 spells CASTPEEAGANVLTF. Here the CDR3 DNA reads TGTGCCAGTACCCCGGAGGAGGCCGGGGCCAACGTCCTGACTTTC. The chain employs TRBV19 and TRBJ2-6, with D possibly TRBD2 on 5 matching bases. The germline V gene encodes CDR1 LNHDA and CDR2 SQIVND (reference sequence). V lost 7 bases and J lost 4, with 14 bases in between. The CDR3 is 15 residues long.

The chain joins TRBV28 to TRBJ2-1, with 7 positions matching TRBD1. The CDR3 has 12 residues. Germline CDR1 and CDR2: MDHEN and SYDVKM. V shed 6 bases and J 10 bases; nucleotides not matched to a gene: 6. CDR3 DNA: TGTGCCAGCAGCCGACAGGGCCGGGAGCAGTTCTTC. Encoded protein: CASSRQGREQFF.

J is TRBJ1-5 and V is TRBV27, with a possible D match to TRBD1 (5 bases). This CDR3 comprises 14 residues. Germline assignment: CDR1 MNHEY and CDR2 SMNVEV (reference sequence). V lost 8 bases, J lost 0 bases, and 11 bases lay in between. CDR3 residues: CASGAGYSNQPQHF. For the CDR3, the DNA is TGTGCCAGCGGGGCGGGGTATAGCAATCAGCCCCAGCATTTT.

The V call is TRBV5-1, the J call TRBJ1-1, with 12 bases fitting TRBD1. Looked up from germline, CDR1 is SGHRS and CDR2 is YFSETQ. This CDR3 has 15 residues. V gave up 4 bases and J gave up 6 bases; unmatched junction bases: 7. The CDR3 sequence: CASSPLGQGASEAFF. The CDR3 DNA reads as TGCGCCAGCAGCCCACTGGGACAGGGGGCGTCTGAAGCTTTCTTT. The whole variable domain, filled in from reference TRBV5-1 and TRBJ1-1, reads KAGVTQTPRYLIKTRGQQVTLSCSPISGHRSVSWYQQTPGQGLQFLFEYFSETQRNKGNFPGRFSGRQFSNSRSEMNVSTLELGDSALYLCASSPLGQGASEAFFGQGTRLTVV.

The V call is TRBV12-3 or TRBV12-4, the J call TRBJ1-2, with unresolved D. V was trimmed by 7 bases and J by 8 bases, leaving 11 bases between them. The CDR3 covers 11 residues. The CDR3 nucleotides are TGTGCCAGCAATCCCCTCGGGGGCTACACCTTC. Protein sequence: CASNPLGGYTF.

V usage is TRBV6-4 and J usage is TRBJ2-2, with D perhaps matching TRBD2 (6 bases). Trimming cost V 5 bases and J 1 base, with 11 bases left between them. In germline, CDR1 is MRHNA, CDR2 SNTAGT. There are 15 residues in the CDR3. Here the CDR3 DNA reads TGTGCCAGCAGTCGGGACTCAGTGAACACCGGGGAGCTGTTTTTT. Translating it yields CASSRDSVNTGELFF.

The gene calls are TRBV4-1 and TRBJ2-7; 7 bases align to TRBD2. The CDR3 contains 14 residues. Germline V gene lookup returns CDR1 MGHRA and CDR2 YSYEKL. V lost 1 base to trimming and J lost 7 bases; unmatched junction nucleotides: 7. The CDR3 DNA is TGCGCCAGCAGCCAAGCACCCGGGAGGAGGGAGCAGTACTTC. This encodes CASSQAPGRREQYF.

V gene TRBV7-2 combines with J gene TRBJ2-7; possibly TRBD2 for D (6 bases). Germline V gene lookup returns CDR1 SGHTA and CDR2 FQGNSA. Trimming removed 3 bases from V and 4 bases from J, with 13 bases in between. The CDR3 is made up of 14 amino acids. This chain's CDR3 is CASSFTGSLYEQYF. CDR3 DNA sequence: TGTGCCAGCAGCTTCACCGGGAGTCTGTACGAGCAGTACTTC. Drawing the rest from reference TRBV7-2 and TRBJ2-7, the complete variable domain is GAGVSQSPSNKVTEKGKDVELRCDPISGHTALYWYRQSLGQGLEFLIYFQGNSAPDKSGLPSDRFSAERTGGSVSTLTIQRTQQEDSAVYLCASSFTGSLYEQYFGPGTRLTVT.

The chain recombines TRBV27 with TRBJ1-6; maybe TRBD1 (5 bases). The CDR3 sequence is 15 residues long. Germline lookup yields CDR1 MNHEY and CDR2 SMNVEV (reference sequence). Between the trimmed V and J ends, which lost 0 bases and 9 bases, there was a span of 12 bases. CDR3 DNA sequence: TGTGCCAGCAGTTTATCGTGGGGGGTTGGTTCACCCCTCCACTTT. Translated: CASSLSWGVGSPLHF.

V gene TRBV5-4 combines with J gene TRBJ2-7; 10 bases are shared with TRBD2. V shed 6 bases and J 4 bases; nucleotides not matched to a gene: 7. Germline V gives CDR1 SGHNT, CDR2 YYREEE (reference sequence). This CDR3 is 14 amino acids long. CDR3 bases: TGTGCCAGCAAACTAGCGGGGCCCTCATACGAGCAGTACTTC. Amino acids: CASKLAGPSYEQYF.